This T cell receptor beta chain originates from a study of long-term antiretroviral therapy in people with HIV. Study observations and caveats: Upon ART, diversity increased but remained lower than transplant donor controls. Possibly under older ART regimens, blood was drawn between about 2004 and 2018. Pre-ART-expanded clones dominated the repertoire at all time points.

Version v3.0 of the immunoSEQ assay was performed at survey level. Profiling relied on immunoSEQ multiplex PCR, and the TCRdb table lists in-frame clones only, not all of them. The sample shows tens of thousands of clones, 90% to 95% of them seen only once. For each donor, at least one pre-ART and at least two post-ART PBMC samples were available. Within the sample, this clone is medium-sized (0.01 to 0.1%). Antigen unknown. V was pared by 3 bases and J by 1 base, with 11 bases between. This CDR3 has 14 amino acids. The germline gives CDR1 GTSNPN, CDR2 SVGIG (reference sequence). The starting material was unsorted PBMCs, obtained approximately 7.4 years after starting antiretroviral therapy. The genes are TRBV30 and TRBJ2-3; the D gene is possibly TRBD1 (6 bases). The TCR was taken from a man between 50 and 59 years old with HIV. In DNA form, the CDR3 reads TGTGCCTGGAGGCAGGGGTACGGCACAGATACGCAGTATTTT. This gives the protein CAWRQGYGTDTQYF.